The 13 T cell receptor beta chains below all came from one sample that was sequenced in a study of cytomegalovirus exposure and HLA in healthy donors (dated 2017 in TCRdb). The method behind the library was the immunoSEQ multiplex PCR assay. For the multiplex PCR, a mixture combining 60 forward primers for TCR Vbeta segments and 13 reverse primers for TCR Jbeta segments was used. Entries here come from immuneACCESS through TCRdb and include only in-frame sequences with V and J called. Some clones fail to appear in such tables; in the studies checked, an unresolved V gene covers under half of the shortfall, and the cause of the remainder is unknown. This sample holds approximately 210,000 clones; 85% to 90% were observed only once. Of the sample, 1% to 1.5% falls within the top ten clones. The sample consisted of PBMCs. The source of these receptors is a man aged 25 to 40 in good health and CMV-seronegative.

The gene calls are TRBV27 and TRBJ1-4, with a weak D call TRBD1 (5 bases). Per germline, CDR1 MNHEY and CDR2 SMNVEV (reference sequence). This CDR3 contains 16 residues. Trimming pared 1 base from V and 3 bases from J, leaving 12 bases between. CDR3 in DNA: TGTGCCAGCAGTTTATGGGGCCCGGGCCCTAATGAAAAACTGTTTTTT. It yields the protein CASSLWGPGPNEKLFF.

The chain is built from TRBV18 and TRBJ2-3, with 7 bases that match TRBD2. This CDR3 is built from 14 residues. The germline V gene encodes CDR1 KGHSH and CDR2 LQKENI. V gave up 3 bases and J gave up 6 bases; unmatched junction bases: 6. CDR3 DNA: TGTGCCAGCTCACCGACCCGGGGAGGGGATACGCAGTATTTT. Translated: CASSPTRGGDTQYF.

This clone was observed a handful of times. The chain combines TRBV19 with TRBJ2-2, with TRBD1 identical over 7 bases. With 5 bases clipped from V and 5 bases from J, the junction kept 11 bases outside the gene matches. Germline V gives CDR1 LNHDA, CDR2 SQIVND (reference sequence). This CDR3 comprises 16 residues. The CDR3 protein is CASSEEVTGWTGELFF. The CDR3 coding sequence is TGTGCCAGTAGTGAGGAGGTGACAGGGTGGACCGGGGAGCTGTTTTTT.

The chain employs TRBV19 and TRBJ2-1; tentative D call: TRBD1 (7 bases). CDR1 and CDR2 (germline): LNHDA, SQIVND (reference sequence). V was clipped by 6 bases and J by 6 bases, with 18 bases between them. The CDR3 loop spans 15 amino acids. This CDR3 is CASREDRRVSNEQFF. The CDR3 nucleotides are TGTGCCAGTAGAGAGGACAGGAGGGTTAGCAATGAGCAGTTCTTC. Full variable domain (missing parts from reference TRBV19 and TRBJ2-1): DGGITQSPKYLFRKEGQNVTLSCEQNLNHDAMYWYRQDPGQGLRLIYYSQIVNDFQKGDIAEGYSVSREKKESFPLTVTSAQKNPTAFYLCASREDRRVSNEQFFGPGTRLTVL.

Remarks on this clone: The germline gene is not matched at one end of the junction; a read error may be the cause. The chain couples TRBV7-9 to TRBJ2-5; 8 positions agree with TRBD1. The germline V gene has CDR1 SEHNR and CDR2 FQNEAQ (reference sequence). The CDR3 covers 15 residues. The CDR3 is CSSSSTGAFQETQYF. The CDR3 region has the DNA TGTTCCAGCAGTTCGACAGGGGCCTTTCAAGAGACCCAGTACTTC.

The chain joins TRBV19 to TRBJ2-7, with 8 bases lining up with TRBD2. The CDR3 runs 13 residues. Looked up from germline, CDR1 is LNHDA and CDR2 is SQIVND (reference sequence). J gave up 6 bases and V 6 bases, and 7 bases lay outside the gene matches. The CDR3 coding sequence is TGTGCCAGTAGGCCCCTCGGGGGGGGCGAGCAGTACTTC. Encoded protein: CASRPLGGGEQYF.

The chain links TRBV28 to TRBJ2-1, with 10 bases identical to TRBD2. CDR1 is MDHEN, CDR2 SYDVKM, per germline. V trimming: 5 bases; J trimming: 5 bases; junction bases outside the gene matches: 6. The CDR3 extends over 15 amino acids. The CDR3 DNA reads TGTGCCAGCAGTGGAGCGGGAGGGCCGCACAATGAGCAGTTCTTC. Its translation: CASSGAGGPHNEQFF.

In DNA, the CDR3 is TGTGCCAGCAGTGAATGGAGGAGCACAGATACGCAGTATTTT. This gives the protein CASSEWRSTDTQYF. This rearrangement joins TRBV2 to TRBJ2-3, with a weak D call TRBD2 (5 bases). The CDR3 totals 14 residues. The germline V and J ends were trimmed by 2 bases and 0 bases, with 6 bases remaining between them. CDR1 and CDR2 (germline): SNHLY, FYNNEI.

The chain is built from TRBV25-1 and TRBJ2-7; TRBD1 aligns across 7 bases. This CDR3 has 16 amino acids. With 3 bases clipped from V and 2 bases from J, the junction kept 10 bases outside the gene matches. Germline V gene lookup returns CDR1 MGHDK and CDR2 SYGVNS. The CDR3 DNA sequence: TGTGCCAGCAGTGATGGGGACAGCACGATTACCTACGAGCAGTACTTC. The encoded protein is CASSDGDSTITYEQYF.

This clone showed up just once. The chain uses TRBV27 and TRBJ2-2; D may be TRBD1 (5 bases). Germline CDR1 is MNHEY and CDR2 is SMNVEV (reference sequence). V lost 8 bases to trimming and J lost 6 bases, with 13 bases between them. CDR3 length equals 13 residues. CDR3 sequence: CASSRGSPGELFF. CDR3 in DNA: TGTGCCAGCTCTAGGGGTTCCCCCGGGGAGCTGTTTTTT.

The V and J genes are TRBV5-1 and TRBJ2-5; 7 positions agree with TRBD1. The CDR3 length is 15 residues. CDR1 and CDR2 from the germline V gene are SGHRS and YFSETQ. The ends lost 4 bases at V and 3 bases at J; junction bases unmatched: 9. DNA of the CDR3: TGCGCCAGCAGCCTTAGCCCTACAGGGGAAGAGACCCAGTACTTC. Its protein is CASSLSPTGEETQYF. Complete variable domain (other parts from reference TRBV5-1 and TRBJ2-5): KAGVTQTPRYLIKTRGQQVTLSCSPISGHRSVSWYQQTPGQGLQFLFEYFSETQRNKGNFPGRFSGRQFSNSRSEMNVSTLELGDSALYLCASSLSPTGEETQYFGPGTRLLVL.

The chain carries TRBV9 and TRBJ2-2; D might be TRBD1 (6 bases). The CDR3 runs to 15 residues. Germline V gene lookup returns CDR1 SGDLS and CDR2 YYNGEE. The ends were cut back, 4 bases at V and 4 bases at J, with 14 bases in the middle. The CDR3 region is CASSPRQDGTGELFF. CDR3 bases: TGTGCCAGCAGCCCCCGACAGGACGGCACCGGGGAGCTGTTTTTT.

The chain recombines TRBV28 with TRBJ2-7, with D possibly being TRBD1 (6 bases). The CDR3 totals 11 residues. The V gene's germline CDR1 is MDHEN and CDR2 SYDVKM. V shed 5 bases and J shed 8 bases, with 10 bases lying between them. CDR3 loop: CASSIRDKQYF. CDR3 DNA: TGTGCCAGCAGTATCAGGGACAAGCAGTACTTC.